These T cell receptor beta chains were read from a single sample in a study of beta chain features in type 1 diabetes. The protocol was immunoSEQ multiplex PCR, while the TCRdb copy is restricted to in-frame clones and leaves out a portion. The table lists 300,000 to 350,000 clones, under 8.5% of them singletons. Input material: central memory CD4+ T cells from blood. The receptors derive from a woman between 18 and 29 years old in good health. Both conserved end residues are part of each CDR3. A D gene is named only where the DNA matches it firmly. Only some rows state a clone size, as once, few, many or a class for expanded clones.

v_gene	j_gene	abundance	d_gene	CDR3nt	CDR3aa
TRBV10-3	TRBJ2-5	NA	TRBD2	TGTGCCATCAGTTGGACTAGTCAAGAGACCCAGTACTTC	CAISWTSQETQYF
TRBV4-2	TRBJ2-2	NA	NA	TGTGCCAGCAGCCAAGATGGGGGTTCCGGGGAGCTGTTTTTT	CASSQDGGSGELFF
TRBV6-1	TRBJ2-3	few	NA	TGTGCCAGCAGTCTTCTCACAGATACGCAGTATTTT	CASSLLTDTQYF
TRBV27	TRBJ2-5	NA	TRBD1	TGTGCCAGCAGTCAACAGGGGGGTTATGGGGTGGAGACCCAGTACTTC	CASSQQGGYGVETQYF
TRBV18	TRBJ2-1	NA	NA	TGTGCCAGCTCACGTGCTAGAGGGCCATTTGATGAGCAGTTCTTC	CASSRARGPFDEQFF
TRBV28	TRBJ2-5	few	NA	TGTGCCAGCAGTTTGCTAGCCCCGGGACAAGAGACCCAGTACTTC	CASSLLAPGQETQYF
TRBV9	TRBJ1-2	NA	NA	TGTGCCAGCAGCGCAGGGGTAAACTATGGCTACACCTTC	CASSAGVNYGYTF
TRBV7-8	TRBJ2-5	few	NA	TGTGCCAGCAGCGGAAAAGGTCTCAGTGGCTTGGAGACCCAGTACTTC	CASSGKGLSGLETQYF
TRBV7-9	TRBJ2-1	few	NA	TGTGCCAGCAGCTCAACCGGGATAAGAGATACTGAGCAGTTCTTC	CASSSTGIRDTEQFF
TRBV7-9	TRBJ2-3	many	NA	TGTGCCCTTACCCACATCACAGATACGCAGTATTTT	CALTHITDTQYF
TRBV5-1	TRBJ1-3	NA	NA	TGCGCCAGCAGCCGAGAAAGCTCTGGAAACACCATATATTTT	CASSRESSGNTIYF
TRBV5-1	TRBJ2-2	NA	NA	TGCGCCAGCAGCTTGACCCCGACTAATGCCGGGGAGCTGTTTTTT	CASSLTPTNAGELFF
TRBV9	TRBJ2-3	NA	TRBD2	TGTGCCAGCAGCCAGAGGCCGGGACTAGCGGGATCCACAGATACGCAGTATTTT	CASSQRPGLAGSTDTQYF
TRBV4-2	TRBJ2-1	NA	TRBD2	TGTGCCAGCAGCCATAGCGGGAGGGACAATGAGCAGTTCTTC	CASSHSGRDNEQFF
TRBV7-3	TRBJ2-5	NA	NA	TGTGCCAGCAGCTTAACGGGGCGGGCCGTCACGGGAGAGACCCAGTACTTC	CASSLTGRAVTGETQYF
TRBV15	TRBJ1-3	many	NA	TGTGCCACCAGCAGAGATTGGATAGCTGGAAACACCATATATTTT	CATSRDWIAGNTIYF
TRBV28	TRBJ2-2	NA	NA	TGTGCCAGCAGTTTAGGAGGGTCGGGCACCGGGGAGCTGTTTTTT	CASSLGGSGTGELFF
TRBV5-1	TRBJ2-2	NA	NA	TGCGCCAGCAGCTCCAGGGCTGCAAACACCGGGGAGCTGTTTTTT	CASSSRAANTGELFF
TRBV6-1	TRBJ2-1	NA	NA	TGTGCCAGCAGTGAAATGGACAGCTCCTACAATGAGCAGTTCTTC	CASSEMDSSYNEQFF
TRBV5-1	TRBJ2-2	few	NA	TGCGCCAGCAGCTTGACGGGAGTTATACACGGGGAGCTGTTTTTT	CASSLTGVIHGELFF
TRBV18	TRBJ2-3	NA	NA	TGTGCCAGCTCAGTTCGATCAAACACAGATACGCAGTATTTT	CASSVRSNTDTQYF
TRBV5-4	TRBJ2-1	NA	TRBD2	TGTGCCAGCAGGGATAGCGGGAGAGGTTACAATGAGCAGTTCTTC	CASRDSGRGYNEQFF
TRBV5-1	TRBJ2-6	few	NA	TGCGCCAGCTCCGAGGCTGGGGCCAACGTCCTGACTTTC	CASSEAGANVLTF
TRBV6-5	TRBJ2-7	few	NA	TGTGCCAGCAGTTACTCGGTTAGAGTGCAAGCCTACGAGCAGTACTTC	CASSYSVRVQAYEQYF
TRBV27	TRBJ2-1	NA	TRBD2	TGTGCCAGCAGCGTCTCTAGCGGGAGAGGTGAGCAGTTCTTC	CASSVSSGRGEQFF
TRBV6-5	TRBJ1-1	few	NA	TGTGCCAGCAGACAGGGCGGGCGAACTGAAGCTTTCTTT	CASRQGGRTEAFF
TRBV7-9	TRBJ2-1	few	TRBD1	TGTGCCAGCAGCTCCGGGACAGGACCTTTTCTGCAGTTCTTC	CASSSGTGPFLQFF
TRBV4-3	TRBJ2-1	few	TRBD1	TGCGCCAGCAGCCAAGAACCGGGACAGTACAATGAGCAGTTCTTC	CASSQEPGQYNEQFF
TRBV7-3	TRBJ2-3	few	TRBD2	TGTGCCAGCAGCCCCAGAGCGGGAGCGGCAGATACGCAGTATTTT	CASSPRAGAADTQYF
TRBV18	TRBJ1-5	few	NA	TGTGCCAGCTCACCGGAAAGGGGAGGACAGCCCCAGCATTTT	CASSPERGGQPQHF
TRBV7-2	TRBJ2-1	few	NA	TGTGCCAGCAGCTTAATGCGAGCCAATGAGCAGTTCTTC	CASSLMRANEQFF
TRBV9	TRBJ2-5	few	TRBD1	TGTGCCAGCAGTAGATCAGGACAGGGGACGGAGACCCAGTACTTC	CASSRSGQGTETQYF
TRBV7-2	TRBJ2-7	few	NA	TGTGCCAGCAGCTTAGCAGGGGGATCAGGCGAGCAGTACTTC	CASSLAGGSGEQYF
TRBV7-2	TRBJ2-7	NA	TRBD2	TGTGCCAGCAGCTTAGGTCCTAGCGGGAGCCCAACTTCCTACGAGCAGTACTTC	CASSLGPSGSPTSYEQYF
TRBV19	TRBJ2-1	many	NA	TGTGCCAGTAGTACACAGGGTATCCTGGAACAGTTCTTC	CASSTQGILEQFF
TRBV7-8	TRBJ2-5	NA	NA	TGTGCCAGCAGCTTAGCACTAGTTGCAGAGACCCAGTACTTC	CASSLALVAETQYF